Listed here are 4 T cell receptor beta chains from one sample, sequenced in a study of shared clonotypes between healthy human individuals (dated by TCRdb to 2020 to 2022). Preparation of the library involved the immunoSEQ multiplex PCR assay. The table was pulled from immuneACCESS by TCRdb, which kept in-frame rearrangements only. Such tables lose some clones; where checked, under half of the loss comes from unresolved V genes, and the rest has no known cause. This sample gives a few million clones in total; over 90% of them show up just once. The ten largest clones capture 0.39% of the sample. The sequencing sample was made of naive CD4+ T cells from PBMCs. Per the publication, the cell subset or site label means: CD45RA+ positively selected. These TCRs come from a man aged 18 to 30 in good health. Some clones in this sample may be carry-over from other donors' samples.

The chain combines TRBV18 with TRBJ1-1; D not resolved. CDR3 size: 14 residues. Germline V gives CDR1 KGHSH, CDR2 LQKENI. Trimming took 0 bases from V and 5 from J, leaving 10 bases between them. Written as DNA, the CDR3 is TGTGCCAGCTCACCACCGAGCATGACTACTGAAGCTTTCTTT. It specifies CASSPPSMTTEAFF.

This chain joins TRBV7-2 and TRBJ2-3; 8 bases align to TRBD2. This CDR3 has 15 amino acids. Per the germline V gene, CDR1 is SGHTA and CDR2 is FQGNSA. The V gene end was trimmed by 2 bases and the J gene end by 4 bases; junction bases not matched to a gene: 5. The CDR3 here is CASSLSGGRPDTQYF. CDR3 nucleotide sequence: TGTGCCAGCAGCTTATCGGGAGGGCGACCAGATACGCAGTATTTT.

V usage is TRBV7-7 and J usage is TRBJ2-7, with D uncertain. Trimming shortened V by 2 bases and J by 5 bases, and 16 bases separated the two germline ends. Per germline, CDR1 SSHAT and CDR2 FNYEAQ (reference sequence). CDR3 length equals 15 residues. The CDR3 reads CASSLRAGVGDEQYF. CDR3 DNA sequence: TGTGCCAGCAGCTTACGCGCAGGTGTTGGCGACGAGCAGTACTTC. The whole variable domain, filled in from reference TRBV7-7 and TRBJ2-7, reads GAGVSQSPRYKVTKRGQDVTLRCDPISSHATLYWYQQALGQGPEFLTYFNYEAQPDKSGLPSDRFSAERPEGSISTLTIQRTEQRDSAMYRCASSLRAGVGDEQYFGPGTRLTVT.

The V and J genes are TRBV7-8 and TRBJ1-1, with D perhaps TRBD1 (5 bases). Trimming took 5 bases from V and 1 from J, leaving 17 bases between them. CDR1 is SGHVS and CDR2 is FQNEAQ in the germline V gene. The CDR3 has 16 residues. DNA of the CDR3: TGTGCCAGCAGCCAACGCCCGGGACTGGGGAACACTGAAGCTTTCTTT. Translated: CASSQRPGLGNTEAFF.